A single sample is the source of the 11 T cell receptor beta chains below, sequenced in a study of blood T cell repertoires in COVID-19. Using immunoSEQ multiplex PCR, the repertoire was profiled, and TCRdb retains in-frame clones only, with some absent. The sample holds around 700,000 clones, just under 90% seen once. Sequenced material: peripheral blood. The receptors shown here come from a woman aged 18-29 years with acute or convalescent COVID-19.

The chain is built from TRBV6-5 and TRBJ1-6; TRBD1 matches 7 bases. V gave up 10 bases and J gave up 0 bases; unmatched junction bases: 6. Germline V gene data show CDR1 as MNHEY and CDR2 as SVGAGI. The CDR3 contains 15 residues. CDR3 sequence: CATARGSSYNSPLHF. CDR3 nucleotides: TGTGCCACCGCCAGGGGGAGCTCCTATAATTCACCCCTCCACTTT.

This clone was recorded only once. In the same sample, other DNA sequences code for this CDR3. This sequence joins TRBV5-1 and TRBJ1-3; no definite D call. V lost 4 bases, J lost 1 base, and 12 bases lay in between. Germline CDR1 and CDR2: SGHRS and YFSETQ. The CDR3 runs to 15 residues. The CDR3: CASSLEGGSGNTIYF. As DNA, the CDR3 is TGCGCCAGCAGCCTGGAGGGAGGGTCTGGAAACACCATATATTTT.

CDR3 residues: CASSIGEGRQPQHF. The CDR3 nucleotides read TGTGCCAGTAGTATAGGGGAGGGCCGGCAGCCCCAGCATTTT. The rearrangement joins TRBV19 to TRBJ1-5; D is ambiguous. V was clipped by 1 base and J by 7 bases, with 11 bases between them. The germline CDR1 and CDR2 sequences are LNHDA and SQIVND (reference sequence). The CDR3 runs to 14 residues.

The rearrangement uses TRBV7-2 and TRBJ1-5, with D hard to call. CDR3 size: 15 residues. Trimming pared 5 bases from V and 1 base from J, leaving 12 bases between. Germline V gene data show CDR1 as SGHTA and CDR2 as FQGNSA. The CDR3 loop is CASSRTVESNQPQHF. DNA of the CDR3: TGTGCCAGCAGCCGTACGGTCGAAAGCAATCAGCCCCAGCATTTT.

This chain connects TRBV9 to TRBJ1-1; tentatively, D is TRBD1 (5 bases). Trimming pared 1 base from V and 7 bases from J, leaving 11 bases between. Germline V lookup: CDR1 SGDLS, CDR2 YYNGEE. This CDR3 contains 13 residues. The CDR3 DNA is TGTGCCAGCAGCGTATTCAGGGAGGGTGAAGCTTTCTTT. Translation: CASSVFREGEAFF.

In DNA, the CDR3 is TGTGCCAGCAGCTTGGATTTACCACAGGGGGTCAACACTGAAGCTTTCTTT. Translation gives CASSLDLPQGVNTEAFF. The genes are TRBV5-6 and TRBJ1-1, with 8 bases matching TRBD1. The ends lost 0 bases at V and 2 bases at J; junction bases unmatched: 9. This CDR3 is built from 17 residues. Germline V CDR1 and CDR2: SGHDT, YYEEEE.

Notes on this clone: Germline and junction disagree at one end, which may indicate a read error. The V and J genes are TRBV19 and TRBJ1-3; D remains unclear. The CDR3 has 14 residues. Per germline, CDR1 LNHDA and CDR2 SQIVND (reference sequence). Here the CDR3 reads CASRIGVTGNTIYF. Here the CDR3 DNA reads TGTGCCAGTCGTATAGGTGTTACTGGAAACACCATATATTTT.

The sample holds one count of this clone. V gene TRBV24-1 combines with J gene TRBJ1-2, with TRBD1 matching 8 bases. V lost 9 bases and J lost 0; bases outside the gene matches: 11. The CDR3 consists of 16 residues. The V gene's germline CDR1 is KGHDR and CDR2 SFDVKD. The CDR3 DNA reads TGTGCCACCCGCAACTTCCGGGACAGGACTAACTATGGCTACACCTTC. This translates into CATRNFRDRTNYGYTF.

The sample holds one count of this clone. This chain uses TRBV5-6 with TRBJ1-2; perhaps TRBD1 as D (6 bases). CDR3 size: 15 residues. Trimming took 3 bases from V and 8 from J, leaving 20 bases between them. The germline gives CDR1 SGHDT, CDR2 YYEEEE. CDR3 in DNA: TGTGCCAGCAGCTCCCTTGCCGGGACACCGGACGGCTACACCTTC. The encoded protein is CASSSLAGTPDGYTF.

The genes are TRBV7-7 and TRBJ2-3; 12 bases fit TRBD2. Trimming removed 6 bases from V and 7 bases from J; junction bases left unmatched: 8. Germline V lookup: CDR1 SSHAT, CDR2 FNYEAQ (reference sequence). This CDR3 comprises 15 residues. CDR3 nucleotides: TGTGCCAGCAGTCAGTCACTAGCGGGGGGAAATACGCAGTATTTT. Amino acid sequence: CASSQSLAGGNTQYF. Full variable domain (remainder filled in from reference TRBV7-7 and TRBJ2-3): GAGVSQSPRYKVTKRGQDVTLRCDPISSHATLYWYQQALGQGPEFLTYFNYEAQPDKSGLPSDRFSAERPEGSISTLTIQRTEQRDSAMYRCASSQSLAGGNTQYFGPGTRLTVL.

The J gene is TRBJ1-1, the V gene TRBV18; unclear D gene. This CDR3 is 15 amino acids long. The V end lost 1 base, the J end lost 0 bases, and 9 bases lay between the germline ends. Germline loops: CDR1 KGHSH, CDR2 LQKENI. The CDR3 protein is CASSPRGDMNTEAFF. DNA of the CDR3: TGTGCCAGCTCACCACGAGGTGATATGAACACTGAAGCTTTCTTT.